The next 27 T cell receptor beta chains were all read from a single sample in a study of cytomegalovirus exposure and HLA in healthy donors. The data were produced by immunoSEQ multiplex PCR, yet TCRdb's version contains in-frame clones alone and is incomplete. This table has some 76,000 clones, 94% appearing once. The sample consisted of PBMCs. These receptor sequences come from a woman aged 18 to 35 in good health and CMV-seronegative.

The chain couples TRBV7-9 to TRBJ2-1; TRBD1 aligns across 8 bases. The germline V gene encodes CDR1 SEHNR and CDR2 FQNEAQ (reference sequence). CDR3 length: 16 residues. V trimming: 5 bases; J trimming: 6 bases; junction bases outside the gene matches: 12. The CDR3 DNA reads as TGTGCCAGCAGCACTTCCACGGGACAGGACATCAATGAGCAGTTCTTC. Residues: CASSTSTGQDINEQFF.

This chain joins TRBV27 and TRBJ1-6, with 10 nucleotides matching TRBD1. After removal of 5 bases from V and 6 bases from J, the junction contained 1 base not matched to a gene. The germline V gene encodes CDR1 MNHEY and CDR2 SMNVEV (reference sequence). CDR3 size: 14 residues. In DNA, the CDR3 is TGTGCCAGCAGTAGGGACAGGGGTAATTCACCCCTCCACTTT. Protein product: CASSRDRGNSPLHF.

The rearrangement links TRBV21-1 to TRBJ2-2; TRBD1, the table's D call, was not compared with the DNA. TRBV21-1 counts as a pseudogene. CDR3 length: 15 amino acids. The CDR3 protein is CASSNQTGITGELFF. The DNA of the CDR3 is TGTGCCAGCAGCAATCAAACAGGGATCACCGGGGAGCTGTTTTTT.

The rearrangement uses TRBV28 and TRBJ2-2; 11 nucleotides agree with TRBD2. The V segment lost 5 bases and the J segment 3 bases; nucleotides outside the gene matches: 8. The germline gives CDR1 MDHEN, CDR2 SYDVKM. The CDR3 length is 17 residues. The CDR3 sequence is CASSTLAGVVDTGELFF. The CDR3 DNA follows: TGTGCCAGCAGTACACTAGCGGGAGTGGTCGACACCGGGGAGCTGTTTTTT.

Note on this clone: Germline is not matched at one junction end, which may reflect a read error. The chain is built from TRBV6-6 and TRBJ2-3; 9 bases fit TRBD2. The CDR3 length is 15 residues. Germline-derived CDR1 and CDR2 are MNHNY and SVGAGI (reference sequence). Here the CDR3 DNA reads TGTGCCAGCAGTGTCTTAGGGACTAGCAGAGATACGCAGTATTTT. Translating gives CASSVLGTSRDTQYF.

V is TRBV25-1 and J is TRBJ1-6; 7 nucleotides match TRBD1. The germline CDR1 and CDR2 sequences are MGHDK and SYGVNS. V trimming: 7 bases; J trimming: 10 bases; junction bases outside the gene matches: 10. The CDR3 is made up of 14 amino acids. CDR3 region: CASKGATTGSPLHF. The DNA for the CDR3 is TGTGCCAGCAAGGGGGCGACGACTGGATCACCCCTCCACTTT.

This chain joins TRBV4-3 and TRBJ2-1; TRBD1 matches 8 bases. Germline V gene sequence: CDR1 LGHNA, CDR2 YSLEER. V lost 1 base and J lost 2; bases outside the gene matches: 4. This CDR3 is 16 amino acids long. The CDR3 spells CASSQGETGAYNEQFF. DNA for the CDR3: TGCGCCAGCAGCCAAGGGGAGACAGGGGCCTACAATGAGCAGTTCTTC.

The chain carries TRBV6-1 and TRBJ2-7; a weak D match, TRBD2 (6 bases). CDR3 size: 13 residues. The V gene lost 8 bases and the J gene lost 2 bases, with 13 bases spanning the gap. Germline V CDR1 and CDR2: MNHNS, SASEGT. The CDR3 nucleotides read TGTGCCAGCCGGCTAGCGAACACCTACGAGCAGTACTTC. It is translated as CASRLANTYEQYF.

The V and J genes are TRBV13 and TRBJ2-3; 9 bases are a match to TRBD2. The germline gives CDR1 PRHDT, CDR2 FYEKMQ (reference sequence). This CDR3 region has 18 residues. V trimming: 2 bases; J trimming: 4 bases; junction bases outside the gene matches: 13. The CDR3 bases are TGTGCCAGCAGCTTAAGAGGTATAACTAGCGGGCGGGCAGATACGCAGTATTTT. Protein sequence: CASSLRGITSGRADTQYF.

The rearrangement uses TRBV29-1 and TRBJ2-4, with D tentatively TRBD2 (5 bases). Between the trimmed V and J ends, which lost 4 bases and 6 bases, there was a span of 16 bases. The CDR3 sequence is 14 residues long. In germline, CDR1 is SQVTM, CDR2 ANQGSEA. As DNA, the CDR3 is TGCAGCGTTGGGACCCGGGGTTGGGGAAACATTCAGTACTTC. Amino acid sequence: CSVGTRGWGNIQYF.

CDR3 loop: CASSGGQVSNQPQHF. In nucleotides, the CDR3 is TGTGCCAGCAGCGGGGGACAGGTTAGCAATCAGCCCCAGCATTTT. This rearrangement joins TRBV5-8 to TRBJ1-5; TRBD1 matches 8 bases. Germline trimming cut 4 bases from V and 0 bases from J; bases unmatched to any gene: 3. Per the germline V gene, CDR1 is SGHTS and CDR2 is YDEGEE. CDR3 size: 15 residues.

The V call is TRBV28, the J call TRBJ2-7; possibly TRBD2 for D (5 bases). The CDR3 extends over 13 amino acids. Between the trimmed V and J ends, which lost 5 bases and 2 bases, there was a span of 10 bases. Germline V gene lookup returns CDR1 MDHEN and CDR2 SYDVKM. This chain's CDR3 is CASSGPTTYEQYF. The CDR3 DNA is TGTGCCAGCAGTGGCCCGACTACCTACGAGCAGTACTTC.

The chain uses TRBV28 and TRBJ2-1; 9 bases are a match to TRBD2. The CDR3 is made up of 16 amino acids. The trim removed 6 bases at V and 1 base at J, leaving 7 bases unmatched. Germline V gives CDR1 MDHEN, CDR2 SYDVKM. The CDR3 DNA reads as TGTGCCAGCAGAAGTTGGCGGGAGGGATCCTACAATGAGCAGTTCTTC. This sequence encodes CASRSWREGSYNEQFF.

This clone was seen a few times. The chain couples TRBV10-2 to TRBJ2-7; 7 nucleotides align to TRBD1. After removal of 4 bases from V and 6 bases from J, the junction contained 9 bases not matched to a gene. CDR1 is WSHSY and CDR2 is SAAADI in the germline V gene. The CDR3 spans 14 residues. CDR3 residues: CASSGETGSFEQYF. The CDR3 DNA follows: TGCGCCAGCAGTGGGGAGACAGGGAGTTTCGAGCAGTACTTC.

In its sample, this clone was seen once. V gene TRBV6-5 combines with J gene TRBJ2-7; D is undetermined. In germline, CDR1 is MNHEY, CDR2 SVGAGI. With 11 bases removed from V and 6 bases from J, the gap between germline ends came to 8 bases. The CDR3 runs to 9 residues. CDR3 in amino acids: CACAPEQYF. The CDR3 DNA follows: TGTGCCTGCGCCCCCGAGCAGTACTTC.

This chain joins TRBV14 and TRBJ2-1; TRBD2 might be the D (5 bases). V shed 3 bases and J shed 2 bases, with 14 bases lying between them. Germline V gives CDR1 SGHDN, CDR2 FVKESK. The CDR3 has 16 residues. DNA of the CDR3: TGTGCCAGCAGCCACCCGGAGGCGGGCGCCTACAATGAGCAGTTCTTC. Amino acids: CASSHPEAGAYNEQFF.

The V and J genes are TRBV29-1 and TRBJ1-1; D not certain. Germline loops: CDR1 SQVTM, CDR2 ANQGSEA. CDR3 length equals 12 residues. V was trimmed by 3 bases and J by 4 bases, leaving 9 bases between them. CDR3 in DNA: TGCAGCGTTGACTTGGAGAGCACTGAAGCTTTCTTT. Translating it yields CSVDLESTEAFF. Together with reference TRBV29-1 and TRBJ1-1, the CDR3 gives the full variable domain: SAVISQKPSRDICQRGTSLTIQCQVDSQVTMMFWYRQQPGQSLTLIATANQGSEATYESGFVIDKFPISRPNLTFSTLTVSNMSPEDSSIYLCSVDLESTEAFFGQGTRLTVV.

The CDR3 DNA is TGTGCCAGCAGCTTGACAGGGGGCGCGCGGGGCACTGAAGCTTTCTTT. Its translation is CASSLTGGARGTEAFF. This chain uses TRBV5-6 with TRBJ1-1, with TRBD1 identical over 9 bases. The CDR3 loop spans 16 amino acids. Germline-derived CDR1 and CDR2 are SGHDT and YYEEEE. Unmatched junction bases numbered 8, after V lost 1 base and J lost 4 bases.

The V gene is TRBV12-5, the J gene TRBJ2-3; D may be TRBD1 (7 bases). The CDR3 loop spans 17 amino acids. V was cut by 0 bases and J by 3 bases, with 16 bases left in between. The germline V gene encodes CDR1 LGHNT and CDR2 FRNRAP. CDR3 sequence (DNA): TGTGCTAGTGGTTTGGTCCTTGGAGGGGGCATAACAGATACGCAGTATTTT. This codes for CASGLVLGGGITDTQYF.

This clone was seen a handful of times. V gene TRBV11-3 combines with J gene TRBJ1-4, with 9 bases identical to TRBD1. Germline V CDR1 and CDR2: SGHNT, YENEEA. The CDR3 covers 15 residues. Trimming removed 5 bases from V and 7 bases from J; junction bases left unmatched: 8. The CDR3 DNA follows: TGTGCCAGCAGCCCTAGGACAGGGGCCCGTGAAAAACTGTTTTTT. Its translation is CASSPRTGAREKLFF.

CDR3 in amino acids: CAWSVGETQYF. CDR3 sequence (DNA): TGTGCCTGGAGTGTCGGGGAGACCCAGTACTTC. The chain recombines TRBV30 with TRBJ2-5; no definite D call. V was clipped by 0 bases and J by 5 bases, with 4 bases between them. CDR1 and CDR2 (germline): GTSNPN, SVGIG (reference sequence). This CDR3 contains 11 residues.

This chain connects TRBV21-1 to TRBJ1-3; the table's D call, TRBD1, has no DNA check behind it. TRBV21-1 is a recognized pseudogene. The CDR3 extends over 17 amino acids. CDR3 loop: CASSNERQGHSENTIYF. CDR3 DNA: TGTGCCAGCAGCAACGAAAGGCAGGGGCATTCGGAAAACACCATATATTTT.

CDR3 in amino acids: CASSTGLATYNEQFF. The CDR3 coding sequence is TGTGCCAGCAGCACAGGACTAGCGACCTACAATGAGCAGTTCTTC. The V call is TRBV7-3, the J call TRBJ2-1; 9 nucleotides agree with TRBD2. The germline CDR1 and CDR2 sequences are SGHTA and FQGTGA. V shed 5 bases, J shed 2 bases, and the junction held 4 bases outside the gene matches. The CDR3 length is 15 residues.

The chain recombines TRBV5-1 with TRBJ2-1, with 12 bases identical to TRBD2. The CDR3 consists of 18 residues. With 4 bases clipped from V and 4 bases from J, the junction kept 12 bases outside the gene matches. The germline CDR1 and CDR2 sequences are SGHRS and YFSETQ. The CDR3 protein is CASSIGTSGSTGYNEQFF. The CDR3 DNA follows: TGCGCCAGCAGCATCGGGACTAGCGGGTCCACCGGGTACAATGAGCAGTTCTTC.

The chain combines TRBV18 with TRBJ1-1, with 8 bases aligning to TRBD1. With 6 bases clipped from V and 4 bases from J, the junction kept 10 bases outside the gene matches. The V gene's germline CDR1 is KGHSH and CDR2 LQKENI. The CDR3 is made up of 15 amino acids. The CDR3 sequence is CASSLETGGSTEAFF. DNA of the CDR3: TGTGCCAGCTCGCTCGAAACAGGGGGGAGCACTGAAGCTTTCTTT.

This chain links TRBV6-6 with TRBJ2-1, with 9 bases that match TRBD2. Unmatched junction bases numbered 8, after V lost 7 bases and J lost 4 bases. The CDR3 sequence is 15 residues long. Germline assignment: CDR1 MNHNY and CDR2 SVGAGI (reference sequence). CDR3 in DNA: TGTGCCAGCACCCAGGGACTAGCTGGATACAATGAGCAGTTCTTC. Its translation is CASTQGLAGYNEQFF.

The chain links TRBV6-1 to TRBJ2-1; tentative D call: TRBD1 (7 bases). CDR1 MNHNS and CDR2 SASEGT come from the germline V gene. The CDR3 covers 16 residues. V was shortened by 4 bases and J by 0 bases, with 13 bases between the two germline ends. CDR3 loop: CASSGQGGGSYNEQFF. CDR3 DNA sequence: TGTGCCAGCAGTGGCCAGGGGGGAGGCTCCTACAATGAGCAGTTCTTC.